Sequencing of this T cell receptor (beta chain) was carried out in a study of neurological immune-mediated disorders. The study's findings and limits: HTLV-1-associated myelopathy had the most TCR clonal expansion, and multiple sclerosis had the least, less than healthy controls.

This CDR3 contains 16 residues. V was pared by 4 bases and J by 0 bases, with 13 bases between. The germline V gene encodes CDR1 ENHRY and CDR2 SYGVKD. Sorted libraries were made with some 930,000 CD4+ or CD8+ T cells. This clonotype has at least ten counts. Its specificity is unknown. By 5'RACE with 10-nucleotide random UMIs, the cDNA was made. Each sequencing run yielded over 160 million TCR-beta sequences from 15-18 subjects. One entry per CDR3 protein, called by TCRdb with MiXCR from the 5' RACE reads. The sample lists 35,000 to 40,000 distinct CDR3 sequences; roughly 10% were seen once. Sequenced material: CD4+ T cells from blood. The J gene is TRBJ2-4, the V gene TRBV10-3; perhaps TRBD1 as D (7 bases). This TCR came from a woman aged 25 to 45 with HTLV-1-associated myelopathy (HAM/TSP). This CDR3 is CAISGGDSQAKNIQYF. CDR3 sequence (DNA): TGTGCCATCAGTGGGGGGGACAGTCAAGCCAAAAACATTCAGTACTTC.